The 24 T cell receptor beta chains below come from one sample, sequenced in a study of long-term antiretroviral therapy in people with HIV. Version v3.0 of the immunoSEQ assay was performed at survey level. Here immunoSEQ multiplex PCR was the method, and the copy in TCRdb shows in-frame clones only, minus some. The data show about 26,000 clones, with roughly 86% seen just once and around 4.7% held by the top ten. The sample consisted of unsorted PBMCs, taken around 2.6 years after starting antiretroviral therapy. Source of these receptors: a man in his forties or fifties with HIV.

This clone was seen once. The rearrangement uses TRBV5-8 and TRBJ2-2; TRBD2 is a possible D gene (5 bases). The CDR3 runs 13 residues. V was pared by 1 base and J by 6 bases, with 7 bases between. From germline, CDR1 is SGHTS and CDR2 YDEGEE. The CDR3 nucleotides read TGTGCCAGCAGCTTGAGAGGGCCCGGGGAGCTGTTTTTT. It specifies CASSLRGPGELFF.

The V and J genes are TRBV11-3 and TRBJ2-7; D gene uncertain. The CDR3 spans 14 residues. Trimming took 5 bases from V and 2 from J, leaving 13 bases between them. CDR1 and CDR2 from the germline V gene are SGHNT and YENEEA. The CDR3 DNA is TGTGCCAGCAGCCACGCGGAGAGCGCCTACGAGCAGTACTTC. It specifies CASSHAESAYEQYF.

The chain links TRBV19 to TRBJ1-5; D not certain. The V gene lost 6 bases and the J gene lost 2 bases, with 8 bases spanning the gap. Germline assignment: CDR1 LNHDA and CDR2 SQIVND (reference sequence). The CDR3 contains 13 residues. The CDR3 protein is CASRGGGNQPQHF. The DNA for the CDR3 is TGTGCCAGTAGAGGTGGCGGCAATCAGCCCCAGCATTTT.

This sequence joins TRBV7-9 and TRBJ1-1, with TRBD1 as a possible D gene (5 bases). The length of the CDR3 is 13 residues. CDR1 and CDR2 (germline): SEHNR, FQNEAQ (reference sequence). V was pared by 7 bases and J by 6 bases, with 15 bases between. The CDR3 DNA is TGTGCCAGCAACGATTGGGGGTCCCCTGAAGCTTTCTTT. Protein sequence: CASNDWGSPEAFF.

By sample share, this clone is medium-sized. The rearrangement joins TRBV30 to TRBJ1-1; no clear D gene. The CDR3 totals 11 residues. Germline V gene sequence: CDR1 GTSNPN, CDR2 SVGIG (reference sequence). V gave up 5 bases and J gave up 0 bases, with 4 bases separating them. CDR3 region: CAWVVNTEAFF. The DNA for the CDR3 is TGTGCCTGGGTTGTGAACACTGAAGCTTTCTTT.

V gene TRBV7-6 combines with J gene TRBJ1-6, with D uncertain. The germline V and J ends were trimmed by 1 base and 10 bases, with 8 bases remaining between them. The CDR3 is 13 residues long. Germline-derived CDR1 and CDR2 are SGHVS and FNYEAQ. This chain's CDR3 is CASSLGVGSPLHF. Written as DNA, the CDR3 is TGTGCCAGCAGCTTAGGGGTTGGGTCACCCCTCCACTTT.

The chain combines TRBV11-2 with TRBJ2-7; 8 bases align to TRBD2. Germline trimming cut 5 bases from V and 6 bases from J; bases unmatched to any gene: 9. From germline, CDR1 is SGHAT and CDR2 FQNNGV. This CDR3 is built from 14 residues. Here the CDR3 DNA reads TGTGCCAGCAGCCGAAGCGGGAGTGGGGTCGAGCAGTACTTC. Protein product: CASSRSGSGVEQYF.

The chain employs TRBV2 and TRBJ1-6; 8 nucleotides line up with TRBD1. CDR3 length: 15 amino acids. V shed 4 bases, J shed 3 bases, and the junction held 2 bases outside the gene matches. Germline V gene lookup returns CDR1 SNHLY and CDR2 FYNNEI. The CDR3 loop is CASSAGQVYNSPLHF. The CDR3 DNA reads TGTGCCAGCAGTGCGGGACAGGTCTATAATTCACCCCTCCACTTT.

The chain employs TRBV30 and TRBJ1-5; D remains unclear. Trimming shortened V by 0 bases and J by 1 base, and 7 bases separated the two germline ends. Germline values: CDR1 GTSNPN, CDR2 SVGIG (reference sequence). The CDR3 length is 14 residues. The CDR3 DNA follows: TGTGCCTGGAGTGTGGCAGCAAGCAATCAGCCCCAGCATTTT. Encoded protein: CAWSVAASNQPQHF.

The gene calls are TRBV4-1 and TRBJ2-2, with 7 bases aligning to TRBD2. The CDR3 runs to 17 residues. CDR1 is MGHRA and CDR2 is YSYEKL in the germline V gene. V dropped 5 bases and J dropped 4; count of bases not matched to a gene: 13. In DNA, the CDR3 is TGCGCCAGCAGCTCAGTCGGGCGACTAGCAATCACCGGGGAGCTGTTTTTT. Protein sequence: CASSSVGRLAITGELFF.

The CDR3 reads CASSREGYEQYF. CDR3 DNA sequence: TGTGCCAGCAGCCGCGAGGGCTACGAGCAGTACTTC. The chain carries TRBV27 and TRBJ2-7; D is possibly TRBD2 (5 bases). CDR1 and CDR2 from the germline V gene are MNHEY and SMNVEV (reference sequence). Trimming removed 6 bases at V and 3 bases at J, with 9 bases between. This CDR3 is 12 amino acids long.

The chain joins TRBV5-1 to TRBJ2-1; 9 bases match TRBD2. V gave up 0 bases and J gave up 8 bases; unmatched junction bases: 12. This CDR3 has 17 amino acids. The germline V gene encodes CDR1 SGHRS and CDR2 YFSETQ. The CDR3 protein is CASSLGGGGGATDEQFF. The CDR3 DNA reads as TGCGCCAGCAGCTTGGGCGGAGGCGGGGGGGCAACGGATGAGCAGTTCTTC.

The V gene is TRBV28, the J gene TRBJ2-7; the D gene is possibly TRBD1 (6 bases). The CDR3 has 17 amino acids. Germline V gene lookup returns CDR1 MDHEN and CDR2 SYDVKM. Trimming took off 3 bases at V and 4 bases at J, with 22 bases between the two ends. CDR3 loop: CASSFSRLGHSWYEQYF. The CDR3 coding sequence is TGTGCCAGCAGTTTCTCTCGATTGGGACATTCTTGGTACGAGCAGTACTTC. The whole variable domain, filled in from reference TRBV28 and TRBJ2-7, reads DVKVTQSSRYLVKRTGEKVFLECVQDMDHENMFWYRQDPGLGLRLIYFSYDVKMKEKGDIPEGYSVSREKKERFSLILESASTNQTSMYLCASSFSRLGHSWYEQYFGPGTRLTVT.

The chain joins TRBV11-2 to TRBJ2-2, with 11 bases aligning to TRBD2. Germline V CDR1 and CDR2: SGHAT, FQNNGV. The ends lost 5 bases at V and 5 bases at J; junction bases unmatched: 10. The CDR3 totals 17 residues. CDR3 sequence reads: CASSRTSGPRRTGELFF. The CDR3 DNA reads as TGTGCCAGCAGCCGGACTAGCGGGCCTCGGAGAACCGGGGAGCTGTTTTTT.

The chain is built from TRBV18 and TRBJ1-1; D perhaps matches TRBD1 (5 bases). V dropped 3 bases and J dropped 1 base, with 12 bases sitting between them. CDR3 length: 15 residues. The germline V gene encodes CDR1 KGHSH and CDR2 LQKENI. The CDR3 coding sequence is TGTGCCAGCTCACCGGCCAGGGAGACGAACACTGAAGCTTTCTTT. It codes for CASSPARETNTEAFF.

The CDR3 region is CASSERMGSYEQYF. The CDR3 DNA follows: TGTGCCAGCAGTGAACGAATGGGTTCCTACGAGCAGTACTTC. The chain couples TRBV6-1 to TRBJ2-7; D is unresolved. V lost 2 bases and J lost 1, with 9 bases in between. CDR3 length equals 14 residues. The germline V gene encodes CDR1 MNHNS and CDR2 SASEGT.

Sample share makes this clone large. This rearrangement joins TRBV7-9 to TRBJ2-2; weak D call: TRBD2 (5 bases). Trimming removed 11 bases at V and 3 bases at J, with 10 bases between. Germline V CDR1 and CDR2: SEHNR, FQNEAQ (reference sequence). The CDR3 totals 12 residues. CDR3 region: CALGEHTGELFF. CDR3 sequence (DNA): TGTGCCCTCGGGGAACACACCGGGGAGCTGTTTTTT.

The rearrangement links TRBV6-5 to TRBJ2-1; maybe TRBD1 (6 bases). The CDR3 sequence is 11 residues long. Germline V gene data show CDR1 as MNHEY and CDR2 as SVGAGI. The ends were cut back, 6 bases at V and 6 bases at J, with 6 bases in the middle. Written as DNA, the CDR3 is TGTGCCAGCAGACAGGGCAATGAGCAGTTCTTC. It encodes CASRQGNEQFF.

V usage is TRBV2 and J usage is TRBJ1-1, with D hard to call. The CDR3 consists of 13 residues. Trimming removed 2 bases from V and 11 bases from J, with 15 bases in between. CDR1 is SNHLY, CDR2 FYNNEI, per germline. The CDR3 reads CASSESTPGGAFF. Here the CDR3 DNA reads TGTGCCAGCAGTGAATCAACCCCGGGAGGTGCTTTCTTT. The entire variable domain, with the rest obtained from reference TRBV2 and TRBJ1-1, is as follows: EPEVTQTPSHQVTQMGQEVILRCVPISNHLYFYWYRQILGQKVEFLVSFYNNEISEKSEIFDDQFSVERPDGSNFTLKIRSTKLEDSAMYFCASSESTPGGAFFGQGTRLTVV.

This chain links TRBV5-4 with TRBJ2-7, with D tentatively TRBD2 (6 bases). Trimming stripped 3 bases from V and 2 bases from J, with 12 bases between. The CDR3 extends over 14 amino acids. Germline CDR1 and CDR2: SGHNT and YYREEE (reference sequence). CDR3 sequence: CASSSGVSPYEQYF. The DNA for the CDR3 is TGTGCCAGCAGCTCGGGAGTTAGTCCCTACGAGCAGTACTTC.

The rearrangement joins TRBV27 to TRBJ2-2; no clear D gene. The CDR3 consists of 11 residues. V lost 2 bases and J lost 5, with 0 bases in between. Germline CDR1 reads MNHEY; CDR2 reads SMNVEV (reference sequence). The DNA of the CDR3 is TGTGCCAGCAGTTTAACCGGGGAGCTGTTTTTT. As protein: CASSLTGELFF.

A single count supports this clone. DNA for the CDR3: TGTGCCAGCAGTGAGTCCAGCGGGATGGGGAATGAGCAGTTCTTC. Its protein product is CASSESSGMGNEQFF. V gene TRBV27 combines with J gene TRBJ2-1; 7 bases match TRBD2. Germline CDR1 MNHEY, CDR2 SMNVEV (reference sequence). Unmatched junction bases numbered 11, after V lost 5 bases and J lost 7 bases. CDR3 length equals 15 residues.

In its sample, this clone was seen a few times. The chain combines TRBV19 with TRBJ1-5; D gene uncertain. The CDR3 is 17 amino acids. V was trimmed by 7 bases and J by 2 bases, leaving 21 bases between them. The germline gives CDR1 LNHDA, CDR2 SQIVND (reference sequence). In DNA form, the CDR3 reads TGTGCCAGTACAGAATCCTTGGCAGGAGGTCGCAATCAGCCCCAGCATTTT. Amino acid sequence: CASTESLAGGRNQPQHF.

This clone was seen only once. V and J are TRBV27 and TRBJ2-7, with a weak D call TRBD2 (5 bases). Trimming pared 0 bases from V and 0 bases from J, leaving 9 bases between. Germline V gene data show CDR1 as MNHEY and CDR2 as SMNVEV (reference sequence). This CDR3 comprises 15 residues. CDR3 nucleotides: TGTGCCAGCAGTTTATCTCGGGGTACCTCCTACGAGCAGTACTTC. Translating gives CASSLSRGTSYEQYF.